The sequence of this T cell receptor (beta chain) was determined in a study of blood T cell repertoires in COVID-19. Study-wide context: COVID-19 samples collected from the United States, Italy and Spain covered acute and convalescent phases. T cells, B-cell-depleted T cells, or PBMCs provided the cDNA or gDNA that served as material.

This CDR3 is 18 amino acids long. Germline lookup yields CDR1 SGHTA and CDR2 FQGNSA. V gave up 5 bases and J gave up 4 bases; unmatched junction bases: 19. The method was immunoSEQ multiplex PCR; TCRdb's version includes in-frame clones alone and lacks a portion of them. The data contain 90,000 or so clones, 89% of them singletons. This sequence originates from a woman of 80 years or more with active COVID-19. Sequencing was done on a sample of peripheral blood. The gene calls are TRBV7-2 and TRBJ1-2; 7 nucleotides match TRBD1. The CDR3 DNA reads TGTGCCAGCAGCCCATCGCGGCAGGGGGGACACCGATCCTATGGCTACACCTTC. Encoded protein: CASSPSRQGGHRSYGYTF.